The 9 T cell receptor beta chains in this list originate from one sample, sequenced in a study of cytomegalovirus exposure and HLA in healthy donors. Both 60 Vbeta primers and 13 Jbeta primers went into the PCR. The repertoire was sequenced with immunoSEQ multiplex PCR; TCRdb's copy has only in-frame clones and lacks some. The sample has about 160,000 clones, about 77% seen once; the top ten hold approximately 2.4%. The sequencing input was PBMCs. The receptors here all came from a woman aged 35 to 49 in good health and CMV-seropositive.

The rearrangement uses TRBV2 and TRBJ1-2, with TRBD1 matching over 7 bases. The CDR3 extends over 13 amino acids. Germline CDR1 SNHLY, CDR2 FYNNEI. V shed 5 bases, J shed 3 bases, and the junction held 3 bases outside the gene matches. CDR3 sequence: CASSPGQDYGYTF. For the CDR3, the DNA is TGTGCCAGCAGTCCAGGACAGGACTATGGCTACACCTTC.

The V call is TRBV5-4, the J call TRBJ2-7; a possible D gene is TRBD2 (6 bases). Germline V gene data show CDR1 as SGHNT and CDR2 as YYREEE (reference sequence). The V end was cut by 0 bases, the J end by 0 bases, with 10 bases between. The CDR3 is 15 residues long. Here the CDR3 DNA reads TGTGCCAGCAGCTTGGCGGGAGCGTACTCCTACGAGCAGTACTTC. Encoded protein: CASSLAGAYSYEQYF.

This chain connects TRBV6-1 to TRBJ1-5; TRBD1 agrees at 7 bases. J was trimmed by 4 bases and V by 7 bases; bases with no gene match: 4. The CDR3 consists of 13 residues. CDR1 is MNHNS, CDR2 SASEGT, per germline. Here the CDR3 DNA reads TGTGCCAGCAACCCGACAGGGAATCAGCCCCAGCATTTT. Its protein is CASNPTGNQPQHF.

This clone was found once. The CDR3 DNA reads as TGTGCCAGCAGCCTGTCGACAGGGATTAATGAAAAACTGTTTTTT. This encodes CASSLSTGINEKLFF. This sequence joins TRBV7-2 and TRBJ1-4; TRBD1 aligns across 7 bases. CDR3 length: 15 residues. Germline V gene sequence: CDR1 SGHTA, CDR2 FQGNSA. After removal of 5 bases from V and 4 bases from J, the junction contained 7 bases not matched to a gene.

The chain has TRBV7-9 and TRBJ1-1; D might be TRBD1 (6 bases). The CDR3 sequence is 16 residues long. The germline CDR1 and CDR2 sequences are SEHNR and FQNEAQ (reference sequence). The V end was cut by 2 bases, the J end by 4 bases, with 17 bases between. For the CDR3, the DNA is TGTGCCAGCAGCTTACTCCGCCCAGGGGTGGCCACTGAAGCTTTCTTT. Its translation: CASSLLRPGVATEAFF.

This chain joins TRBV5-1 and TRBJ2-1; TRBD1 matches at 12 bases. The CDR3 runs 16 residues. V dropped 0 bases and J dropped 9; count of bases not matched to a gene: 7. Per the germline V gene, CDR1 is SGHRS and CDR2 is YFSETQ. The CDR3 region has the DNA TGCGCCAGCAGCTTGGGAGCGGGACAGGGGGCAAGTGAGCAGTTCTTC. Residues: CASSLGAGQGASEQFF.

Turning to this clone: Germline and junction disagree at one end, which may indicate a read error. V gene TRBV6-5 combines with J gene TRBJ1-2, with D perhaps TRBD1 (5 bases). The germline V gene has CDR1 MNHEY and CDR2 SVGAGI. The CDR3 sequence is 14 residues long. The CDR3 DNA reads as TGTGCCAGCAGTTTCAGTGGGACTAACCATGGCTACACCTTC. This translates into CASSFSGTNHGYTF.

The CDR3 DNA reads as TGTGCCAGCAGCTTACCGGGACTAGCGGGGGATTCCTACGAGCAGTACTTC. Translation gives CASSLPGLAGDSYEQYF. The V gene is TRBV7-9, the J gene TRBJ2-7, with 14 nucleotides matching TRBD2. The V and J ends lost 2 bases and 1 base, in that order; junction bases with no gene match: 4. The CDR3 covers 17 residues. Germline V gives CDR1 SEHNR, CDR2 FQNEAQ (reference sequence).

The chain links TRBV9 to TRBJ2-5; 16 bases fit TRBD2. The CDR3 totals 17 residues. CDR1 SGDLS and CDR2 YYNGEE come from the germline V gene. The junction had 4 bases not matched to a gene; V was cut back by 3 bases and J by 2 bases. The CDR3 DNA follows: TGTGCCAGCAGCGAGGGACTAGCGGGAGGGCTACAAGAGACCCAGTACTTC. It specifies CASSEGLAGGLQETQYF.